These T cell receptor beta chains were read from a single sample in a study of blood T cell repertoires in COVID-19. Using immunoSEQ multiplex PCR, the repertoire was profiled, and TCRdb retains in-frame clones only, with some absent. This sample yields 85,000 or so clones, of which 81% are seen a single time; roughly two fifths belongs to the top ten. Sequencing input: peripheral blood. These receptors all stem from a man older than 75 with acute or convalescent COVID-19. Both conserved end residues are part of each CDR3. The order of the fields is clone size, D gene, V gene, J gene, CDR3 DNA, CDR3 protein. D genes are given only for firm matches. Not every row has a clone size; where given, it reads once, few, many or a size class.

clone_size: NA
d_call: TRBD1
v_call: TRBV28
j_call: TRBJ1-1
cdr3_nt: TGTGCCAGCAGATCAGGACAGGTCGTAGTTGAAGCTTTCTTT
cdr3_aa: CASRSGQVVVEAFF

clone_size: NA
d_call: NA
v_call: TRBV30
j_call: TRBJ1-2
cdr3_nt: TGTGCCTGGAGTTACATCCCTATGACAGTTGACTATGGCTACACCTTC
cdr3_aa: CAWSYIPMTVDYGYTF

clone_size: NA
d_call: NA
v_call: TRBV4-2
j_call: TRBJ2-7
cdr3_nt: TGTGCCAGCAGCCAGGGAGACACCGTTTACGAGCAGTACTTC
cdr3_aa: CASSQGDTVYEQYF

clone_size: NA
d_call: NA
v_call: TRBV18
j_call: TRBJ2-2
cdr3_nt: TGTGCCAGCTCACCAGGACTTGAGGTTGGCGGGGAGCTGTTTTTT
cdr3_aa: CASSPGLEVGGELFF

clone_size: NA
d_call: TRBD2
v_call: TRBV7-3
j_call: TRBJ2-5
cdr3_nt: TGTGCCAGCAGCTTAAATGGGGGACTAGCGGGAGAGACCCAGTACTTC
cdr3_aa: CASSLNGGLAGETQYF

clone_size: NA
d_call: NA
v_call: TRBV27
j_call: TRBJ1-6
cdr3_nt: TGTGCCAGCAGTTTATCGTCAGTAGCTAATTCACCCCTCCACTTT
cdr3_aa: CASSLSSVANSPLHF

clone_size: NA
d_call: TRBD1
v_call: TRBV5-1
j_call: TRBJ2-5
cdr3_nt: TGCGCCAGCAGCTTACAGGGGAGCGGCGGGACCCAGTACTTC
cdr3_aa: CASSLQGSGGTQYF

clone_size: many
d_call: TRBD1
v_call: TRBV18
j_call: TRBJ2-7
cdr3_nt: TGTGCCAGCTCACCAGAGACAGGGGGGTACGAGCAGTACTTC
cdr3_aa: CASSPETGGYEQYF

clone_size: NA
d_call: TRBD1
v_call: TRBV7-2
j_call: TRBJ1-2
cdr3_nt: TGTGCCAGCAGCCCGCAACAGGGGGCCCTCTATGGCTACACCTTC
cdr3_aa: CASSPQQGALYGYTF

clone_size: NA
d_call: TRBD1
v_call: TRBV27
j_call: TRBJ1-2
cdr3_nt: TGTGCCAGCCGCACCCGACAGGGGGCCGGCTATGGCTACACCTTC
cdr3_aa: CASRTRQGAGYGYTF

clone_size: NA
d_call: NA
v_call: TRBV10-1
j_call: TRBJ2-2
cdr3_nt: TGCGCCAGCAGTGGCGTCGGGGAGCTGTTTTTT
cdr3_aa: CASSGVGELFF

clone_size: NA
d_call: TRBD2
v_call: TRBV30
j_call: TRBJ2-1
cdr3_nt: TGTGCCTCTTCCCGGGGGACTAGCGGGAGACCATCCTACAATGAGCAGTTCTTC
cdr3_aa: CASSRGTSGRPSYNEQFF

clone_size: NA
d_call: NA
v_call: TRBV7-9
j_call: TRBJ2-3
cdr3_nt: TGTGCCAGCAGCCTACAGGGTATGGGCACAGATACGCAGTATTTT
cdr3_aa: CASSLQGMGTDTQYF

clone_size: NA
d_call: NA
v_call: TRBV6-2/TRBV6-3
j_call: TRBJ1-5
cdr3_nt: TGTGCCAGCAGTGCTACAGGGTATCAGCCCCAGCATTTT
cdr3_aa: CASSATGYQPQHF

clone_size: NA
d_call: TRBD2
v_call: TRBV2
j_call: TRBJ2-1
cdr3_nt: TGTGCCAGTTGCTTAGCGGGAGGAGGGGGGAATGAGCAGTTCTTC
cdr3_aa: CASCLAGGGGNEQFF

clone_size: NA
d_call: TRBD1
v_call: TRBV15
j_call: TRBJ2-5
cdr3_nt: TGTGCCACCAGCAGAGGGGTGACAGGGGGTAGGCTGCAAGAGACCCAGTACTTC
cdr3_aa: CATSRGVTGGRLQETQYF

clone_size: NA
d_call: TRBD1
v_call: TRBV5-4
j_call: TRBJ2-7
cdr3_nt: TGTGCCAGCAGCCGTACCGGGACAGGAACCTACGAGCAGTACTTC
cdr3_aa: CASSRTGTGTYEQYF

clone_size: NA
d_call: TRBD2
v_call: TRBV28
j_call: TRBJ2-2
cdr3_nt: TGTGCCAGCAGTTTAGCGGGACTAGCGGGATGGGCGAACACCGGGGAGCTGTTTTTT
cdr3_aa: CASSLAGLAGWANTGELFF

clone_size: few
d_call: NA
v_call: TRBV28
j_call: TRBJ1-2
cdr3_nt: TGTGCCAGCAACCGGGTCTTAAATTCGGGCTACACCTTC
cdr3_aa: CASNRVLNSGYTF

clone_size: NA
d_call: TRBD1
v_call: TRBV2
j_call: TRBJ1-1
cdr3_nt: TGTGCCAGCATCAAGGACAGGGAAACTGAAGCTTTCTTT
cdr3_aa: CASIKDRETEAFF

clone_size: few
d_call: NA
v_call: TRBV13
j_call: TRBJ2-5
cdr3_nt: TGTGCCAGCAGCTCTGACCGGGGGCAAGAGACCCAGTACTTC
cdr3_aa: CASSSDRGQETQYF

clone_size: NA
d_call: NA
v_call: TRBV7-9
j_call: TRBJ2-1
cdr3_nt: TGTGCCAGCAGCTTAGCGGGCACCTCCTACAATGAGCAGTTCTTC
cdr3_aa: CASSLAGTSYNEQFF

clone_size: NA
d_call: TRBD1
v_call: TRBV4-3
j_call: TRBJ2-1
cdr3_nt: TGCGCCAGCAGCGAGGACAGGGCCTACTACAATGAGCAGTTCTTC
cdr3_aa: CASSEDRAYYNEQFF

clone_size: NA
d_call: NA
v_call: TRBV7-9
j_call: TRBJ2-1
cdr3_nt: TGTGCCAGCAGCCCCGGACTCAATATGCAATTCTTC
cdr3_aa: CASSPGLNMQFF

clone_size: once
d_call: NA
v_call: TRBV6-5
j_call: TRBJ2-1
cdr3_nt: TGTGCCAGCAATTCCGGGTCCTACAATGAGCAGTTCTTC
cdr3_aa: CASNSGSYNEQFF

clone_size: many
d_call: NA
v_call: TRBV7-6
j_call: TRBJ2-7
cdr3_nt: TGTGCCAGCAGTCTTGCACGACAAGCTTTTTACGAGCAGTACTTC
cdr3_aa: CASSLARQAFYEQYF

clone_size: NA
d_call: NA
v_call: TRBV15
j_call: TRBJ2-6
cdr3_nt: TGTGCCACCAGCTCGGCAGCTTTTTCTGGGGCCAATGTCCTGACTTTC
cdr3_aa: CATSSAAFSGANVLTF

clone_size: NA
d_call: NA
v_call: TRBV10-3
j_call: TRBJ2-6
cdr3_nt: TGTGCCATCAGGTCAGGAACTGGGGCCAACGTCCTGACTTTC
cdr3_aa: CAIRSGTGANVLTF

clone_size: NA
d_call: TRBD1
v_call: TRBV6-5
j_call: TRBJ2-1
cdr3_nt: TGTGCCAGCAGTATGGACAGGGGAAGGAATGAGCAGTTCTTC
cdr3_aa: CASSMDRGRNEQFF

clone_size: few
d_call: TRBD2
v_call: TRBV19
j_call: TRBJ2-2
cdr3_nt: TGTGCCAGTAGTACCCGCCGTGGGCTAGCGGTAAACACCGGGGAGCTGTTTTTT
cdr3_aa: CASSTRRGLAVNTGELFF

clone_size: NA
d_call: TRBD2
v_call: TRBV28
j_call: TRBJ2-3
cdr3_nt: TGTGCCAGCAGTTTATGGGTGACTAGCGGGACAGATACGCAGTATTTT
cdr3_aa: CASSLWVTSGTDTQYF

clone_size: NA
d_call: NA
v_call: TRBV20-1
j_call: TRBJ2-4
cdr3_nt: TGCAGTGCTAGTTACGGGGGTTTCGGCAAAAACATTCAGTACTTC
cdr3_aa: CSASYGGFGKNIQYF

clone_size: NA
d_call: NA
v_call: TRBV9
j_call: TRBJ1-5
cdr3_nt: TGTGCCAGCAGCCCTTCCCCGGGACAGCCCCAGCATTTT
cdr3_aa: CASSPSPGQPQHF

clone_size: NA
d_call: NA
v_call: TRBV18
j_call: TRBJ1-1
cdr3_nt: TGTGCCAGCTCACCGAGACTCCTCAGGGGCACTGAAGCTTTCTTT
cdr3_aa: CASSPRLLRGTEAFF

clone_size: NA
d_call: TRBD1
v_call: TRBV28
j_call: TRBJ1-4
cdr3_nt: TGTGCCAGCAGCCGCGGACAGGACCGCGAAAAACTGTTTTTT
cdr3_aa: CASSRGQDREKLFF

clone_size: NA
d_call: TRBD2
v_call: TRBV7-7
j_call: TRBJ2-3
cdr3_nt: TGTGCTAGCAGCTTAGGGGGGACCAGCGGGAGCTCCACAGATACGCAGTATTTT
cdr3_aa: CASSLGGTSGSSTDTQYF

clone_size: NA
d_call: TRBD2
v_call: TRBV5-1
j_call: TRBJ2-1
cdr3_nt: TGCGCCAGCAGCTTGGCATCAGCGGGAGTAGGATACAATGAGCAGTTCTTC
cdr3_aa: CASSLASAGVGYNEQFF

clone_size: NA
d_call: TRBD1
v_call: TRBV6-5
j_call: TRBJ1-6
cdr3_nt: TGTGCCACTCGACAGGGAAATAATTCACCCCTCCACTTT
cdr3_aa: CATRQGNNSPLHF

clone_size: NA
d_call: TRBD1
v_call: TRBV30
j_call: TRBJ1-2
cdr3_nt: TGTGCCTGGCAGAAACAGGACAGGCTTTATGGCTACACCTTC
cdr3_aa: CAWQKQDRLYGYTF

clone_size: once
d_call: NA
v_call: TRBV2
j_call: TRBJ1-5
cdr3_nt: TGTGCCAGCAGTGGGGGAGGGTTGACGGGGCAGCCCCAGCATTTT
cdr3_aa: CASSGGGLTGQPQHF

clone_size: NA
d_call: NA
v_call: TRBV28
j_call: TRBJ1-2
cdr3_nt: TGTGCCAGCAGTTTAATAACTAACTATGGCTACACCTTC
cdr3_aa: CASSLITNYGYTF

clone_size: NA
d_call: TRBD2
v_call: TRBV28
j_call: TRBJ2-7
cdr3_nt: TGTGCCACCTTAGCGGGAGTGAGCTACGAGCAGTACTTC
cdr3_aa: CATLAGVSYEQYF

clone_size: NA
d_call: TRBD1
v_call: TRBV7-3
j_call: TRBJ2-5
cdr3_nt: TGTGCCAGCAGCCCCGGACAGGGAGAGACCCAGTACTTC
cdr3_aa: CASSPGQGETQYF

clone_size: NA
d_call: NA
v_call: TRBV7-2
j_call: TRBJ1-4
cdr3_nt: TGTGCCAGCGGGAAGCGGCTTGCAACTAATGAAAAACTGTTTTTT
cdr3_aa: CASGKRLATNEKLFF

clone_size: NA
d_call: NA
v_call: TRBV5-1
j_call: TRBJ2-7
cdr3_nt: TGCGCCAGCAGCCTGGACAGTGCCTACGAGCAGTACTTC
cdr3_aa: CASSLDSAYEQYF

clone_size: few
d_call: NA
v_call: TRBV29-1
j_call: TRBJ2-1
cdr3_nt: TGCAGCGTTGTACTCCGAGTCTCCTACAATGAGCAGTTCTTC
cdr3_aa: CSVVLRVSYNEQFF

clone_size: NA
d_call: NA
v_call: TRBV19
j_call: TRBJ2-3
cdr3_nt: TGTGCCAGTAGTCCAAGCGGACCTCTCGATACGCAGTATTTT
cdr3_aa: CASSPSGPLDTQYF

clone_size: NA
d_call: TRBD1
v_call: TRBV18
j_call: TRBJ2-7
cdr3_nt: TGTGCCAGCTCACCACCGGGACAGCGAGACGAGCAGTACTTC
cdr3_aa: CASSPPGQRDEQYF

clone_size: NA
d_call: NA
v_call: TRBV6-5
j_call: TRBJ1-5
cdr3_nt: TGTGCCAGCAGTAGACAGAGAGGCCAGCCCCAGCATTTT
cdr3_aa: CASSRQRGQPQHF

clone_size: few
d_call: NA
v_call: TRBV7-9
j_call: TRBJ1-2
cdr3_nt: TGTGCCAGCAGCTTAAGTCAGGGGTCCGTGGGCGGCTACACCTTC
cdr3_aa: CASSLSQGSVGGYTF